Listed below are T cell receptor beta chains from one sample, sequenced in a study of shared clonotypes between healthy human individuals. Sequenced by immunoSEQ multiplex PCR; TCRdb stores in-frame clones only, minus some. The sample includes around 300,000 clones, 80% to 90% seen only once; the top ten take around 16%. Sequenced sample: memory CD8+ T cells sorted from blood. These TCRs come from a man aged 18-30 years in good health. Each CDR3 is given with its conserved first and last residue. Fields, in order: clone size, J gene, D gene, V gene, CDR3 DNA, CDR3 protein. The D gene is left open where the match is weak. The size of a clone is reported for some rows only, either as once, few or many, or as a class for expanded clones.

many | TRBJ1-1 | TRBD1 | TRBV29-1 | TGCAGCGTCTGGGACAGTGGAACTGAAGCTTTCTTT | CSVWDSGTEAFF
- | TRBJ1-2 | TRBD1 | TRBV13 | TGTGCCAGCAGCGCCCCAGGGGGCTCATGGCCCTATGGCTACACCTTC | CASSAPGGSWPYGYTF
once | TRBJ2-3 | - | TRBV4-3 | TGCGCCAGCAGCCACGGGGAATCAGATACGCAGTATTTT | CASSHGESDTQYF
once | TRBJ2-2 | - | TRBV9 | TGTGCCAGCAGCGTATCGGGGGCAGACACCGGGGAGCTGTTTTTT | CASSVSGADTGELFF
- | TRBJ2-7 | TRBD1 | TRBV28 | TGTGCCAGCAGCCAATTGGGACAGGGTTACGAGCAGTACTTC | CASSQLGQGYEQYF
- | TRBJ2-7 | - | TRBV7-2 | TGTGCCAGCAGGGAGCCATGGGCATACGAGCAGTACTTC | CASREPWAYEQYF
few | TRBJ2-1 | - | TRBV6-6 | TGTGCCAGCAGTTACGGTGGCCCAGAACTGAATGAGCAGTTCTTC | CASSYGGPELNEQFF
- | TRBJ2-7 | - | TRBV7-2 | TGTGCCAGCAGCTTAGCGGGAGCTCTTTACGAGCAGTACTTC | CASSLAGALYEQYF
- | TRBJ2-7 | - | TRBV13 | TGTGCCAGCAGCTCCTCGGGCTACGAGCAGTACTTC | CASSSSGYEQYF
once | TRBJ2-7 | - | TRBV9 | TGTGCCAGCAGCGTAGCGTCGGGCAGGGGCTACGAGCAGTACTTC | CASSVASGRGYEQYF
- | TRBJ2-7 | TRBD1 | TRBV4-3 | TGCGCCAGCAGCCCTGACAGGGTCCCCTCCTACGAGCAGTACTTC | CASSPDRVPSYEQYF
- | TRBJ1-4 | - | TRBV13 | TGTGCCAGCAGCTTGGGCAGGGGCGTTAATGAAAAACTGTTTTTT | CASSLGRGVNEKLFF
- | TRBJ2-7 | - | TRBV28 | TGTGCCAGCAGTTTTCCCACCGGGTCAGGAAGCTCCTACGAGCAGTACTTC | CASSFPTGSGSSYEQYF
- | TRBJ2-3 | - | TRBV7-2 | TGTGCCAGCAGCTTCCTTCTGACTAGTACCCCCCCAGATACGCAGTATTTT | CASSFLLTSTPPDTQYF